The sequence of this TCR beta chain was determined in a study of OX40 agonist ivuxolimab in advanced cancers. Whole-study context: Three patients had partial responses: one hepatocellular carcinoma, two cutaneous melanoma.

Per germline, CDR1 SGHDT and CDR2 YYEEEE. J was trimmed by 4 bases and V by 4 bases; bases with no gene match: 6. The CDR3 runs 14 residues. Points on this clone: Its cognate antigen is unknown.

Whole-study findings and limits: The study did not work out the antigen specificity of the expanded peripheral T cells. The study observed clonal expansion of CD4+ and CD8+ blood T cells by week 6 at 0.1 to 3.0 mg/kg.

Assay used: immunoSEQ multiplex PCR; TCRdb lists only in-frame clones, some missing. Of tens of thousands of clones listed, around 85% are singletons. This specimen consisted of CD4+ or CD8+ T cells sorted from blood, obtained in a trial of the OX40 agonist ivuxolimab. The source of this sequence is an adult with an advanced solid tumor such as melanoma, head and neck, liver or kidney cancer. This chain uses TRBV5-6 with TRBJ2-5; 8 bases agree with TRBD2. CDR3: CASSRAGEGETQYF. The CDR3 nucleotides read TGTGCCAGCAGCCGAGCGGGGGAGGGAGAGACCCAGTACTTC. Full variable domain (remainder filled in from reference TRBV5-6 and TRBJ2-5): DAGVTQSPTHLIKTRGQQVTLRCSPKSGHDTVSWYQQALGQGPQFIFQYYEEEERQRGNFPDRFSGHQFPNYSSELNVNALLLGDSALYLCASSRAGEGETQYFGPGTRLLVL.